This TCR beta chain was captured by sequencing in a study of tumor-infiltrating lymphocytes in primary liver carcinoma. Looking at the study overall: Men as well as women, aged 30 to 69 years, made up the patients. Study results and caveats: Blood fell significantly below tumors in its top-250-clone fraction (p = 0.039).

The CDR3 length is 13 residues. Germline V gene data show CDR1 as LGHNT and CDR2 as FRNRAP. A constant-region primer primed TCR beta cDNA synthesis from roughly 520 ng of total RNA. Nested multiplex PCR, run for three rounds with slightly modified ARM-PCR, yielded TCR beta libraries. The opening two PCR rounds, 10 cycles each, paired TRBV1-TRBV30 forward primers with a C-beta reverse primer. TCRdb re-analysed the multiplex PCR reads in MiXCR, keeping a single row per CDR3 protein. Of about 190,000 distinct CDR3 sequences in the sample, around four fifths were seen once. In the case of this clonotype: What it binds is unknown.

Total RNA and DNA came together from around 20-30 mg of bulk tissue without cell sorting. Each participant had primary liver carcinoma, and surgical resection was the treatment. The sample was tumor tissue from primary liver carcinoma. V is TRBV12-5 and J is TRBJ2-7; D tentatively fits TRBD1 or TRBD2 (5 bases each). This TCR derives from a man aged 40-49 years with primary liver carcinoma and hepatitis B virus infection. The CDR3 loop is CTSEGSGYYEQYF. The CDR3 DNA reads TGTACCAGTGAGGGGAGCGGTTACTACGAGCAGTACTTC.